This entry concerns a single T cell receptor (beta chain). Its antigen is unidentified. The record originates from a study of Graves' ophthalmopathy and Graves' hyperthyroidism. Study findings and constraints: With a specificity of around 76% and a sensitivity of over 65%, the model predicted ophthalmopathy progression. Blood repertoires reportedly contained most expanded thyroid clonotypes above 0.001 frequency.

New diagnoses, under 2 months' duration, and ages 18 to 65 characterized the hyperthyroidism patients. Each diagnosis was determined on the basis of clinical symptoms, serum thyroxine, TRAb, thyroid ultrasound and orbital computed tomography. The TCR beta CDR3 regions underwent amplification from RNA transcripts. Scientists carried out first-round RT-PCR using HTBI primers and then a second-round multiplex PCR. TCRdb fed the multiplex PCR reads into MiXCR, producing one record per CDR3 protein. The sample lists about 1.1 million distinct CDR3 sequences; 36% were seen once. The specimen sequenced was peripheral blood or thyroid tissue (not recorded which). The TCR was taken from an adult man with Graves' hyperthyroidism.

The CDR3 region has the DNA TGTGCCAGCAGCTCGAGCCCCGCCAGGGCTGGAAACACCATATATTTT. It specifies CASSSSPARAGNTIYF. This chain links TRBV11-2 with TRBJ1-3; D is possibly TRBD1 (5 bases). The CDR3 covers 16 residues. CDR1 and CDR2 (germline): SGHAT, FQNNGV. V dropped 4 bases and J dropped 2 bases, with 15 bases sitting between them. Drawing the rest from reference TRBV11-2 and TRBJ1-3, the complete variable domain is EAGVAQSPRYKIIEKRQSVAFWCNPISGHATLYWYQQILGQGPKLLIQFQNNGVVDDSQLPKDRFSAERLKGVDSTLKIQPAKLEDSAVYLCASSSSPARAGNTIYFGEGSWLTVV.